A single sample gave rise to the 17 T cell receptor beta chains below, sequenced in a study of T-cell reconstitution after alpha-beta-depleted transplantation in children. Unique molecular identifiers were used in preparing the TCRbeta library. Using its own MiXCR run on the PCR reads, TCRdb lists one record per CDR3 protein. The table has 400,000 to 500,000 distinct CDR3 sequences, about a tenth seen once; the top ten hold 5% to 6.5%. The specimen comprised PBMCs from the stem cell graft donor, sampled from the stem cell graft. The receptors were gathered from a human donor who donated a stem cell graft to a child with acute myeloid leukemia.

This clonotype was found a few times. The CDR3 protein is CASRPERVYEQYF. The DNA for the CDR3 is TGTGCCAGCAGGCCGGAGAGGGTCTACGAGCAGTACTTC. V and J are TRBV6-1 and TRBJ2-7; D perhaps matches TRBD2 (5 bases). Germline V gene sequence: CDR1 MNHNS, CDR2 SASEGT. The CDR3 covers 13 residues. The V gene lost 6 bases and the J gene lost 3 bases, with 12 bases spanning the gap.

Many counts were recorded for this clonotype. The gene calls are TRBV29-1 and TRBJ1-1; D is unresolved. The length of the CDR3 is 10 residues. The V end was cut by 6 bases, the J end by 7 bases, with 9 bases between. Germline CDR1 SQVTM, CDR2 ANQGSEA. CDR3 DNA sequence: TGCAGCGTCAAAACGAGTGAAGCTTTCTTT. It translates to CSVKTSEAFF.

This clonotype has more than one count but fewer than ten. The junction differs from germline at one of its ends, possibly a read error. The chain employs TRBV20-1 and TRBJ1-5, with 8 bases fitting TRBD1. The germline CDR1 and CDR2 sequences are DFQATT and SNEGSKA (reference sequence). The CDR3 sequence is 17 residues long. CDR3 sequence: CCARDLATGASNQPQHF. Written as DNA, the CDR3 is TGCTGTGCTAGAGATCTCGCGACAGGGGCCAGCAATCAGCCCCAGCATTTT.

A few counts support this clonotype. The rearrangement links TRBV6-5 to TRBJ2-3; 7 bases line up with TRBD2. V dropped 0 bases and J dropped 3; count of bases not matched to a gene: 12. This CDR3 spans 18 amino acids. CDR1 is MNHEY and CDR2 is SVGAGI in the germline V gene. This chain's CDR3 is CASSYSSFRLAVTDTQYF. The CDR3 region has the DNA TGTGCCAGCAGTTACTCGAGTTTTCGTCTAGCGGTAACAGATACGCAGTATTTT.

There are a few counts of this clonotype. V and J are TRBV12-3 or TRBV12-4 and TRBJ2-3; 7 bases map to TRBD2. The CDR3 covers 15 residues. Trimming at V came to 5 bases and at J to 2 bases, leaving 7 bases not matched to a gene. DNA for the CDR3: TGTGCCAGCAGTCTCTGGGCGGGGGTCACAGATACGCAGTATTTT. Protein: CASSLWAGVTDTQYF.

This clonotype was recorded many times. V gene TRBV6-1 combines with J gene TRBJ2-5, with 12 nucleotides matching TRBD1. The V segment lost 7 bases and the J segment 11 bases; nucleotides outside the gene matches: 11. CDR3 size: 14 residues. Germline lookup yields CDR1 MNHNS and CDR2 SASEGT. CDR3 sequence: CASTLLGTGGPQYF. The CDR3 DNA follows: TGTGCCAGCACTCTTTTGGGGACAGGGGGCCCGCAGTACTTC.

This clonotype was seen just once. This rearrangement joins TRBV15 to TRBJ1-4, with D hard to call. This CDR3 is built from 14 residues. Deletions cut 0 bases from V and 7 bases from J, with 9 bases between. Germline V CDR1 and CDR2: LNHNV, YYDKDF (reference sequence). CDR3: CATSRDETSEKLFF. In nucleotides, the CDR3 is TGTGCCACCAGCAGAGACGAGACGTCTGAAAAACTGTTTTTT.

In this sample, this clonotype turned up a few times. The chain is built from TRBV29-1 and TRBJ2-1, with TRBD2 matching 7 bases. The CDR3 is made up of 14 amino acids. Germline V gene data show CDR1 as SQVTM and CDR2 as ANQGSEA. J gave up 5 bases and V 5 bases, and 9 bases lay outside the gene matches. The CDR3 sequence is CSVSAGVIHNEQFF. DNA of the CDR3: TGCAGCGTTAGTGCGGGAGTTATCCACAATGAGCAGTTCTTC.

This clonotype appeared a few times. The rearrangement links TRBV28 to TRBJ2-7; TRBD1 agrees at 11 bases. CDR1 MDHEN and CDR2 SYDVKM come from the germline V gene. The CDR3 consists of 15 residues. The V and J ends lost 5 bases and 3 bases, in that order; junction bases with no gene match: 6. The CDR3 is CASSMHGTGGYEQYF. The CDR3 DNA follows: TGTGCCAGCAGTATGCACGGGACAGGGGGCTACGAGCAGTACTTC.

The gene calls are TRBV6-1 and TRBJ2-7; 8 bases agree with TRBD1. Unmatched junction bases numbered 2, after V lost 4 bases and J lost 0 bases. Germline CDR1 is MNHNS and CDR2 is SASEGT. The CDR3 length is 14 residues. The CDR3 here is CASSGQGTSYEQYV. CDR3 sequence (DNA): TGTGCCAGCAGTGGACAGGGGACCTCCTACGAGCAGTACGTC.

The chain carries TRBV7-9 and TRBJ2-7; 8 bases are shared with TRBD1. The junction had 11 bases not matched to a gene; V was cut back by 8 bases and J by 2 bases. Germline CDR1 reads SEHNR; CDR2 reads FQNEAQ (reference sequence). The CDR3 is 15 residues long. DNA of the CDR3: TGTGCCAGCGCGAAACCGGGACAGGATACCTACGAGCAGTACTTC. Its protein is CASAKPGQDTYEQYF.

In this sample, this clonotype turned up many times. The chain joins TRBV13 to TRBJ1-5; maybe TRBD1 (6 bases). The CDR3 is 14 residues long. V was shortened by 3 bases and J by 4 bases, with 10 bases between the two germline ends. Germline V lookup: CDR1 PRHDT, CDR2 FYEKMQ (reference sequence). The CDR3, as DNA: TGTGCCAGCAGCTTCCAGGGGCGTAATCAGCCCCAGCATTTT. Translated, it gives CASSFQGRNQPQHF.

This clonotype was counted many times. The V gene is TRBV29-1, the J gene TRBJ2-1; 7 bases match TRBD2. In germline, CDR1 is SQVTM, CDR2 ANQGSEA. V shed 3 bases, J shed 16 bases, and the junction held 9 bases outside the gene matches. The length of the CDR3 is 11 residues. CDR3 sequence reads: CSVEGTTKGFF. CDR3 in DNA: TGCAGCGTTGAGGGGACTACCAAGGGCTTCTTC.

The gene calls are TRBV5-5 and TRBJ2-5; 7 nucleotides agree with TRBD2. The CDR3 runs 14 residues. J lost 3 bases, V lost 6 bases, and 8 bases had no gene match. Germline CDR1 SGHKS, CDR2 YYEKEE (reference sequence). The CDR3 here is CASTLAGLEETQYF. The CDR3 nucleotides read TGTGCCAGCACCCTCGCTGGACTAGAAGAGACCCAGTACTTC.

The chain couples TRBV3-2 to TRBJ1-2; the table assigns TRBD1, which was not confirmed against the DNA. TRBV3-2 is assigned pseudogene status. The CDR3 has 13 residues. The CDR3 spells CASSQGQGEVYTF. Written as DNA, the CDR3 is TGTGCCAGCAGCCAAGGACAGGGGGAAGTCTACACCTTC.

This clonotype was observed a few times. The J gene is TRBJ2-2, the V gene TRBV2, with 7 bases lining up with TRBD1. J lost 2 bases, V lost 0 bases, and 6 bases had no gene match. Per germline, CDR1 SNHLY and CDR2 FYNNEI. CDR3 length equals 17 residues. This CDR3 reads CASSEAGTVLNTGELFF. CDR3 nucleotide sequence: TGTGCCAGCAGTGAAGCCGGGACAGTGCTAAACACCGGGGAGCTGTTTTTT.

The V gene is TRBV20-1, the J gene TRBJ2-7, with D perhaps matching TRBD2 (6 bases). Germline V gene sequence: CDR1 DFQATT, CDR2 SNEGSKA (reference sequence). V lost 0 bases, J lost 3 bases, and 15 bases lay in between. The CDR3 is 15 amino acids. DNA for the CDR3: TGCAGTGCTAGAGACGATAGCGGAGCCTACTACGAGCAGTACTTC. This encodes CSARDDSGAYYEQYF.